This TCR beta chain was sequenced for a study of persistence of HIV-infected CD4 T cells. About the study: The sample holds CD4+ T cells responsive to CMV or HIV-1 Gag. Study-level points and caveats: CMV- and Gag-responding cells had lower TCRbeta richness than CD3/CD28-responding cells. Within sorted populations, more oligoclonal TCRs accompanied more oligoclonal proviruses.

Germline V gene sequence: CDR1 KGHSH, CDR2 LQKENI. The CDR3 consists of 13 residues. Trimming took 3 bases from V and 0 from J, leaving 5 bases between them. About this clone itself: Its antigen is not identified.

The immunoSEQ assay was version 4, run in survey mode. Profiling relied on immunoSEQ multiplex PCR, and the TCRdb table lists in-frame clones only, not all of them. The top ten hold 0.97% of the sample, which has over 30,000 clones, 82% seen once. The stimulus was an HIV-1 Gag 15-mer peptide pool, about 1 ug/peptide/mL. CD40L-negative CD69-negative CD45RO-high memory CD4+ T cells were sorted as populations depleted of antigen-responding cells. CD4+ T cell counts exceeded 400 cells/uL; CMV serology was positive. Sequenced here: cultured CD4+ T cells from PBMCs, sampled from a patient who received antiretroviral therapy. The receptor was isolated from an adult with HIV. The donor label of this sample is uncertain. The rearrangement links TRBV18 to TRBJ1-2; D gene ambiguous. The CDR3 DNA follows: TGTGCCAGCTCACCTTCATCTAACTATGGCTACACCTTC. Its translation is CASSPSSNYGYTF.